The T cell receptor beta chain under discussion was sequenced for a study of shared clonotypes between healthy human individuals. Across the study: Per donor, CD8 memory used one plate, CD8 naive used two, CD4 memory used three and CD4 naive used three.

Adults of Caucasian background living in Nashville, Tennessee made up all donors. A split of CD4+ cells into CD45RA+ naive and CD45RA-negative memory subsets was performed. Trimming removed 1 base at V and 7 bases at J, with 8 bases between. Germline CDR1 LNHDA, CDR2 SQIVND (reference sequence). The CDR3 has 13 residues. Replicate PCRs for sorted subsets used 200 to 250 ng DNA; this equaled around 29,000 T cell genomes. The method was immunoSEQ multiplex PCR; TCRdb's version includes in-frame clones alone and lacks a portion of them. The data contain 2.5 million or so clones, over 85% of them singletons.

The sequenced material came from naive CD4+ T cells sorted from blood. Subset described: CD45RA+ positively selected. The V call is TRBV19, the J call TRBJ2-1, with D possibly TRBD2 on 5 matching bases. This receptor was taken from a man aged 18 to 30 in good health. For the CDR3, the DNA is TGTGCCAGTAGTATAGGACCGGGGAATGAGCAGTTCTTC. Amino acid sequence: CASSIGPGNEQFF.